These 20 T cell receptor beta chains were sequenced from one sample in a study of T cells after yellow fever vaccination (dated by TCRdb to 2018 to 2020). Library creation used 5' RACE. The sequencer listed for this sample is Illumina HiSeq 2500. TCRdb itself trimmed the public reads at Q25 with fastp, ran MiXCR and retained productive beta chains. Rows matching on CDR3 protein sequence are summarized as one entry with the most common DNA and genes. Present in this sample are about 300,000 distinct CDR3 sequences, roughly 6.8% of which were seen just once. The ten largest clones capture 15% to 20% of the sample. What the treatment or condition label conveys for this sample: live attenuated yellow fever vaccine strain. Material: PBMCs, obtained around 45 days after the first yellow fever vaccination. The receptors were sampled from a man between 18 and 35 years old who received the YFV17D yellow fever vaccine.

This clonotype showed up just a few times. The chain is built from TRBV6-1 and TRBJ1-4, with 8 bases fitting TRBD1. The CDR3 spans 16 residues. Germline loops: CDR1 MNHNS, CDR2 SASEGT. The trim removed 7 bases at V and 3 bases at J, leaving 10 bases unmatched. Here the CDR3 DNA reads TGTGCCAGCACCCCCGGGACAGGCGGTTCTAATGAAAAACTGTTTTTT. Translation gives CASTPGTGGSNEKLFF.

This clonotype was counted between two and nine times. The chain is built from TRBV5-6 and TRBJ1-4; D perhaps matches TRBD1 (5 bases). CDR3 length equals 16 residues. Germline loops: CDR1 SGHDT, CDR2 YYEEEE. Trimming left V 4 bases short and J 0 bases short, with 13 bases between. The chain's CDR3 is CASSLGTDATNEKLFF. DNA for the CDR3: TGTGCCAGCAGCCTTGGGACCGATGCAACTAATGAAAAACTGTTTTTT.

This clonotype was observed a few times. The V gene is TRBV5-1, the J gene TRBJ2-2; 7 bases map to TRBD1. This CDR3 contains 16 residues. Per germline, CDR1 SGHRS and CDR2 YFSETQ. V was clipped by 4 bases and J by 3 bases; unmatched bases: 9. Here the CDR3 reads CASSIRTGGDTGELFF. CDR3 DNA sequence: TGCGCCAGCAGCATCCGGACAGGTGGGGACACCGGGGAGCTGTTTTTT.

This clonotype was counted between two and nine times. V and J are TRBV5-4 and TRBJ2-2; 10 bases fit TRBD2. V was pared by 4 bases and J by 6 bases, with 12 bases of the junction left unmatched. The germline V gene encodes CDR1 SGHNT and CDR2 YYREEE (reference sequence). The CDR3 sequence is 17 residues long. The CDR3 loop reads CASSPSGGRLNAGELFF. The CDR3 DNA reads as TGTGCCAGCAGCCCTAGCGGGGGCCGACTTAACGCCGGGGAGCTGTTTTTT.

A few counts support this clonotype. The rearrangement uses TRBV20-1 and TRBJ2-3; D is ambiguous. Trimming left V 4 bases short and J 7 bases short, with 12 bases between. The germline CDR1 and CDR2 sequences are DFQATT and SNEGSKA (reference sequence). The CDR3 runs 12 residues. This CDR3 reads CSATEESYTQYF. The CDR3 nucleotides read TGCAGTGCTACCGAGGAATCTTATACGCAGTATTTT.

This clonotype was observed a handful of times. Here the CDR3 DNA reads TGTGCCAGCAGCAACCCCCTGCGCGTCGAGCAGTACGTC. It specifies CASSNPLRVEQYV. The rearrangement links TRBV3-1 to TRBJ2-7; the D is unclear. CDR1 is LGHDT and CDR2 is YNNKEL in the germline V gene (reference sequence). Deletions cut 5 bases from V and 6 bases from J, with 14 bases between. This CDR3 spans 13 amino acids.

This clonotype occurred a few times. The rearrangement joins TRBV20-1 to TRBJ1-1; 9 bases map to TRBD1. With 1 base clipped from V and 1 base from J, the junction kept 4 bases outside the gene matches. The CDR3 totals 15 residues. Per germline, CDR1 DFQATT and CDR2 SNEGSKA (reference sequence). The CDR3 nucleotides are TGCAGTGCTAGAGGGGGGACAGGGTGGAACACTGAAGCTTTCTTT. This translates into CSARGGTGWNTEAFF.

This clonotype was seen only a few times. This sequence joins TRBV15 and TRBJ2-7, with D possibly TRBD2 on 6 matching bases. V dropped 4 bases and J dropped 4 bases, with 17 bases sitting between them. This CDR3 is built from 15 residues. Per the germline V gene, CDR1 is LNHNV and CDR2 is YYDKDF (reference sequence). CDR3 region: CATSIGTLKRYEQYV. CDR3 coding DNA: TGTGCCACCAGCATCGGGACTCTAAAGCGATACGAGCAGTACGTC.

This clonotype came up a few times. The chain uses TRBV5-1 and TRBJ2-1, with TRBD1 as a possible D gene (5 bases). Between the trimmed V and J ends, which lost 2 bases and 0 bases, there was a span of 12 bases. The CDR3 is 16 amino acids. CDR1 and CDR2 from the germline V gene are SGHRS and YFSETQ. The CDR3 loop is CASSFGRTSSYNEQFF. DNA for the CDR3: TGCGCCAGCAGCTTCGGTCGGACAAGCTCCTACAATGAGCAGTTCTTC.

This clonotype came up a few times. The CDR3 sequence: CASSLGIGRTAYEQYV. The CDR3 bases are TGTGCCAGCAGCTTAGGGATCGGTCGGACAGCCTACGAGCAGTACGTC. The V and J genes are TRBV7-2 and TRBJ2-7, with D perhaps matching TRBD1 (6 bases). The V gene's germline CDR1 is SGHTA and CDR2 FQGNSA. This CDR3 has 16 residues. V was pared by 1 base and J by 2 bases, with 15 bases between.

This clonotype showed up just a few times. The rearrangement joins TRBV7-6 to TRBJ1-6, with TRBD1 identical over 7 bases. The V segment lost 5 bases and the J segment 7 bases; nucleotides outside the gene matches: 11. CDR1 is SGHVS and CDR2 is FNYEAQ in the germline V gene. CDR3 size: 16 residues. In DNA form, the CDR3 reads TGTGCCAGCAGCACAGGGGCCGACAGAGGAAATTCACCCCTCCACTTT. Protein: CASSTGADRGNSPLHF.

This clonotype was seen a few times. The V call is TRBV6-1, the J call TRBJ1-2, with D perhaps matching TRBD1 (5 bases). V was trimmed by 6 bases and J by 4 bases, leaving 12 bases between them. Germline CDR1 MNHNS, CDR2 SASEGT. The CDR3 is 13 amino acids. CDR3 sequence reads: CASSFGTAYGYTF. The CDR3 region has the DNA TGTGCCAGCAGCTTCGGGACCGCCTATGGCTACACCTTC.

This clonotype was seen repeatedly, ten times or more. The chain's CDR3 is CASSLYVISTDTQYF. The CDR3 DNA sequence: TGTGCCAGCAGTTTATACGTTATTAGCACAGATACGCAGTATTTT. The chain carries TRBV12-3 or TRBV12-4 and TRBJ2-3; D is ambiguous. CDR3 length: 15 residues. V was trimmed by 2 bases and J by 0 bases, leaving 9 bases between them.

The chain couples TRBV6-2 or TRBV6-3 to TRBJ2-5; D may be TRBD1 or TRBD2 (5 bases each). The V gene's germline CDR1 is MNHEY and CDR2 SVGEGT. There are 15 residues in the CDR3. Trimming stripped 2 bases from V and 4 bases from J, with 14 bases between. The CDR3 DNA reads as TGTGCCAGCAGTTACGGGACCTCGAATACAGAGACCCAGTACTTC. It translates to CASSYGTSNTETQYF.

This chain uses TRBV7-9 with TRBJ1-1, with D perhaps TRBD1 (5 bases). This CDR3 has 14 residues. Trimming took off 4 bases at V and 4 bases at J, with 13 bases between the two ends. Germline V gene data show CDR1 as SEHNR and CDR2 as FQNEAQ (reference sequence). CDR3 DNA sequence: TGTGCCAGCAGCTCCGGCGCTGGGGGCACTGAAGCTTTCTTT. Amino acid sequence: CASSSGAGGTEAFF.

This clonotype was picked up many times. The chain combines TRBV7-6 with TRBJ1-1; D ambiguous. Germline-derived CDR1 and CDR2 are SGHVS and FNYEAQ. The CDR3 contains 13 residues. Trimming pared 1 base from V and 4 bases from J, leaving 7 bases between. CDR3 in amino acids: CASSLGVSTEAFF. CDR3 DNA sequence: TGTGCCAGCAGCTTAGGGGTGTCCACTGAAGCTTTCTTT. The variable domain in full, with the rest retrieved from reference TRBV7-6 and TRBJ1-1, is GAGVSQSPRYKVTKRGQDVALRCDPISGHVSLYWYRQALGQGPEFLTYFNYEAQQDKSGLPNDRFSAERPEGSISTLTIQRTEQRDSAMYRCASSLGVSTEAFFGQGTRLTVV.

This clonotype was observed many times. The CDR3 reads CASSLEAGTYEQYF. As DNA, the CDR3 is TGTGCCAGCAGCTTAGAGGCAGGGACCTACGAGCAGTACTTC. The rearrangement uses TRBV7-2 and TRBJ2-7; tentative D call: TRBD1 (5 bases). This CDR3 is 14 amino acids long. CDR1 and CDR2 from the germline V gene are SGHTA and FQGNSA. V lost 1 base to trimming and J lost 2 bases, with 9 bases between them.

The V gene is TRBV12-3 or TRBV12-4, the J gene TRBJ2-7; D is undetermined. V was pared by 4 bases and J by 9 bases, with 10 bases between. This CDR3 has 11 residues. CDR3 sequence reads: CASSYGPSQYF. The CDR3 bases are TGTGCCAGCAGTTACGGACCTTCGCAGTACTTC.

This clonotype turned up a few times. This chain uses TRBV20-1 with TRBJ1-2, with D possibly being TRBD1 (5 bases). The V end lost 1 base, the J end lost 0 bases, and 33 bases lay between the germline ends. The germline gives CDR1 DFQATT, CDR2 SNEGSKA (reference sequence). The CDR3 is 22 amino acids. The CDR3 DNA is TGCAGTGCTAGAGTACCTTCTCACCTCGGGACGCACAACAGGCCGGCTAACTATGGCTACACCTTC. This codes for CSARVPSHLGTHNRPANYGYTF.

The chain is built from TRBV4-3 and TRBJ2-5; D uncertain. V was shortened by 10 bases and J by 4 bases, with 22 bases between the two germline ends. The CDR3 contains 15 residues. The germline CDR1 and CDR2 sequences are LGHNA and YSLEER. The CDR3 coding sequence is TGCGCCACCAGTCAGCAGCAGCGCCAAGCAGAGACCCAGTACTTC. Its protein is CATSQQQRQAETQYF.